These 8 T cell receptor beta chains were all obtained from the same sample, sequenced in a study of T cells in Graves' hyperthyroidism and ophthalmopathy. Amplification of TCR beta CDR3 regions was performed using RNA transcripts as template. Researchers ran a first-round RT-PCR on the TCR CDR3 using the HTBI primer set. TCRdb called the multiplex PCR reads again in MiXCR, with one record for every CDR3 protein. The table records about 510,000 distinct CDR3 sequences, over 45% of them present only once. Sequencing input: peripheral blood or thyroid tissue (not recorded which). These receptors were obtained from an adult woman with Graves' disease, either hyperthyroidism or ophthalmopathy (not recorded which).

This clonotype has just a few counts. For the CDR3, the DNA is TGCAGCCCGGGACAGGGGGCTGGAACCTACGAGCAGTACTTC. This sequence encodes CSPGQGAGTYEQYF. The J gene is TRBJ2-7, the V gene TRBV20-1; 12 positions match TRBD1. Germline CDR1 and CDR2: DFQATT and SNEGSKA (reference sequence). There are 14 residues in the CDR3.

The chain uses TRBV2 and TRBJ2-1, with 10 bases aligning to TRBD2. The length of the CDR3 is 13 residues. Trimming at V came to 9 bases and at J to 10 bases, leaving 9 bases not matched to a gene. The germline V gene encodes CDR1 SNHLY and CDR2 FYNNEI. The CDR3 DNA follows: TGTGCCAGTTCCTCTAGCGGGAGCACGGAGCAGTTCTTC. The encoded protein is CASSSSGSTEQFF.

This chain links TRBV7-9 with TRBJ2-7; maybe TRBD1 (6 bases). V was cut by 5 bases and J by 4 bases, with 21 bases left in between. Per germline, CDR1 SEHNR and CDR2 FQNEAQ (reference sequence). The CDR3 is made up of 16 amino acids. As DNA, the CDR3 is TGTGCCAGCAGCCATCTACGGGACACAGGGCTTTACGAGCAGTACTTC. It is translated as CASSHLRDTGLYEQYF.

The V and J genes are TRBV12-5 and TRBJ1-2; D unclear. V was pared by 0 bases and J by 2 bases, with 10 bases between. CDR3 length: 15 amino acids. The germline gives CDR1 LGHNT, CDR2 FRNRAP. In DNA form, the CDR3 reads TGTGCTAGTGGTTTGGTACTAACAGAAAACTATGGCTACACCTTC. Its protein product is CASGLVLTENYGYTF.

This sequence joins TRBV7-9 and TRBJ1-6; 8 bases map to TRBD1. CDR1 and CDR2 (germline): SEHNR, FQNEAQ (reference sequence). CDR3 length: 16 amino acids. V shed 1 base and J 9 bases; nucleotides not matched to a gene: 8. CDR3 sequence reads: CASSLGWTGSGSPLHF. CDR3 sequence (DNA): TGTGCCAGCAGCTTAGGGTGGACAGGGTCGGGTTCACCCCTCCACTTT.

The rearrangement links TRBV20-1 to TRBJ2-5; TRBD1 might be the D (5 bases). There are 10 residues in the CDR3. CDR1 DFQATT and CDR2 SNEGSKA come from the germline V gene (reference sequence). CDR3 coding DNA: TGCAGCCAGGCAGGGGAGACCCAGTACTTC. The encoded protein is CSQAGETQYF.

This clonotype has a count of ten or more. This sequence joins TRBV10-3 and TRBJ2-5; 11 bases map to TRBD2. Unmatched junction bases numbered 4, after V lost 4 bases and J lost 0 bases. Germline V CDR1 and CDR2: ENHRY, SYGVKD. CDR3 length: 16 residues. For the CDR3, the DNA is TGTGCCATCAGTGCCCTGGGACTAGCGGACCAAGAGACCCAGTACTTC. Amino acids: CAISALGLADQETQYF.

The table lists this clonotype with many counts. The V call is TRBV10-3, the J call TRBJ1-5, with D possibly being TRBD1 (5 bases). Germline CDR1 reads ENHRY; CDR2 reads SYGVKD. The CDR3 runs 16 residues. V lost 0 bases, J lost 4 bases, and 13 bases lay in between. CDR3 DNA: TGTGCCATCAGTGAGTCCGGTCCACAGGCAAATCAGCCCCAGCATTTT. Its translation is CAISESGPQANQPQHF.